The rows below give T cell receptor beta chains drawn from one sample of a study of cytomegalovirus exposure and HLA in healthy donors. Produced via immunoSEQ multiplex PCR; TCRdb's table is partial and in-frame only. The data contain 250,000 to 350,000 clones, roughly 90% of them seen just once; the ten biggest clones take up 3.5% to 4.5%. Material for sequencing was PBMCs. These receptors were taken from a man in his forties in good health and CMV-seropositive. Both conserved end residues are part of each CDR3. D genes are given only for firm matches. Size values are once, few and many counts, or a class for expanded clones, and some rows have none.

>NA|TRBJ2-3|TRBV19|16|few
CASRVAVDRGTDTQYF
TGTGCCAGTAGGGTAGCGGTCGATCGAGGCACAGATACGCAGTATTTT
>TRBD2|TRBJ2-1|TRBV4-1|16|NA
CASRSSGRASYNEQFF
TGCGCCAGCAGATCTAGCGGGAGGGCGAGCTACAATGAGCAGTTCTTC
>TRBD2|TRBJ2-6|TRBV5-4|16|few
CASSRGLTSGANVLTF
TGTGCCAGCAGCCGGGGACTAACCTCTGGGGCCAACGTCCTGACTTTC
>TRBD2|TRBJ2-1|TRBV30|13|NA
CAWAGLADNEQFF
TGTGCCTGGGCGGGACTAGCGGACAATGAGCAGTTCTTC
>TRBD2|TRBJ2-7|TRBV7-9|14|NA
CASSSGREMYEQYF
TGTGCCAGCAGCTCCGGGCGGGAGATGTACGAGCAGTACTTC
>TRBD1|TRBJ1-1|TRBV4-2|14|NA
CASSFDRVGTEAFF
TGTGCCAGCAGCTTCGACAGGGTTGGCACTGAAGCTTTCTTT
>NA|TRBJ1-2|TRBV6-1|14|once
CASSERVTGYGYTF
TGTGCCAGCAGTGAACGGGTTACGGGCTATGGCTACACCTTC
>NA|TRBJ2-1|TRBV7-2|13|NA
CASSFLRSNEQFF
TGTGCCAGCAGCTTTCTTCGGAGCAATGAGCAGTTCTTC
>TRBD1|TRBJ2-7|TRBV5-5|15|NA
CASSLTGTGGDEQYF
TGTGCCAGCAGCTTGACCGGGACAGGGGGCGACGAGCAGTACTTC
>TRBD2|TRBJ2-5|TRBV25-1|15|once
CASSERPGGGETQYF
TGTGCCAGCAGTGAAAGGCCCGGGGGGGGAGAGACCCAGTACTTC
>TRBD2|TRBJ2-3|TRBV2|17|NA
CASSGSGLAGGVDTQYF
TGTGCCAGCAGCGGTTCGGGACTAGCGGGAGGGGTCGATACGCAGTATTTT
>NA|TRBJ1-1|TRBV5-6|16|NA
CASSLGQGFKNTEAFF
TGTGCCAGCAGCTTGGGCCAGGGTTTCAAGAACACTGAAGCTTTCTTT
>TRBD2|TRBJ2-3|TRBV5-1|17|NA
CASSVGLELAGTDTQYF
TGCGCCAGCAGCGTAGGGCTGGAACTAGCGGGCACAGATACGCAGTATTTT
>TRBD1|TRBJ1-5|TRBV19|16|NA
CASSIADRGVHQPQHF
TGTGCCAGTAGTATTGCCGACAGGGGCGTTCATCAGCCCCAGCATTTT
>NA|TRBJ2-2|TRBV6-5|15|NA
CASSYSWGAAGELFF
TGTGCCAGCAGTTACTCGTGGGGCGCGGCCGGGGAGCTGTTTTTT
>NA|TRBJ1-5|TRBV6-4|17|NA
CASSPEEEPNSNQPQHF
TGTGCCAGCAGTCCCGAGGAAGAGCCTAATAGCAATCAGCCCCAGCATTTT
>TRBD2|TRBJ2-1|TRBV19|17|NA
CASSRGVASPGGNEQFF
TGTGCCAGTAGTAGAGGGGTTGCGTCACCCGGGGGGAATGAGCAGTTCTTC
>NA|TRBJ1-3|TRBV5-1|14|NA
CASSPGTAGNTIYF
TGCGCCAGCAGTCCAGGTACTGCTGGAAACACCATATATTTT
>TRBD2|TRBJ2-1|TRBV7-8|14|NA
CASSFRGRGLGQFF
TGTGCCAGCAGCTTCCGCGGGAGAGGGTTAGGGCAGTTCTTC
>TRBD2|TRBJ2-5|TRBV7-3|15|NA
CASSPGLAGEETQYF
TGTGCCAGCAGCCCGGGACTAGCGGGAGAGGAGACCCAGTACTTC
>TRBD2|TRBJ2-5|TRBV5-1|13|NA
CASSLAGGETQYF
TGCGCCAGCAGTCTAGCGGGAGGAGAGACCCAGTACTTC
>NA|TRBJ2-2|TRBV9|14|NA
CASSGQLNTGELFF
TGTGCCAGCTCAGGACAGCTGAACACCGGGGAGCTGTTTTTT
>NA|TRBJ1-1|TRBV10-3|12|NA
CAISSPGDEAFF
TGTGCCATCAGTTCACCGGGAGATGAAGCTTTCTTT
>TRBD2|TRBJ2-2|TRBV5-1|19|NA
CASSLDWLTSGSPTGELFF
TGCGCCAGCAGCTTGGATTGGTTGACTAGCGGGAGTCCCACCGGGGAGCTGTTTTTT
>NA|TRBJ2-2|TRBV11-3|15|NA
CASSLGGGHTGELFF
TGTGCCAGCAGCTTAGGTGGTGGGCACACCGGGGAGCTGTTTTTT
>NA|TRBJ2-6|TRBV19|17|NA
CASSPPIWASGANVLTF
TGTGCCAGTAGCCCCCCAATTTGGGCCTCTGGGGCCAACGTCCTGACTTTC
>NA|TRBJ2-3|TRBV7-8|14|NA
CASSWAPSTDTQYF
TGTGCCAGCAGCTGGGCTCCGTCCACAGATACGCAGTATTTT
>TRBD1|TRBJ2-1|TRBV18|15|NA
CASSPGQNKNNEQFF
TGTGCCAGCTCCCCGGGACAGAACAAAAACAATGAGCAGTTCTTC
>TRBD1|TRBJ1-2|TRBV27|14|NA
CASRMGQGGYGYTF
TGTGCCAGCAGAATGGGACAGGGTGGCTATGGCTACACCTTC
>NA|TRBJ1-1|TRBV25-1|14|NA
CASSELQVDTEAFF
TGTGCCAGCAGTGAACTACAGGTCGACACTGAAGCTTTCTTT
>TRBD1|TRBJ1-2|TRBV4-1|15|NA
CASNALRDRDYGYTF
TGCGCCAGCAACGCACTCCGGGACAGGGACTATGGCTACACCTTC
>NA|TRBJ1-1|TRBV11-2|14|NA
CASRTTELNTEAFF
TGTGCCAGCAGGACAACTGAGCTGAACACTGAAGCTTTCTTT
>TRBD2|TRBJ2-1|TRBV7-9|16|NA
CASSFPTSGYLDEQFF
TGTGCCAGCAGCTTCCCGACTAGCGGGTACTTGGATGAGCAGTTCTTC
>NA|TRBJ1-1|TRBV10-3|15|NA
CAISESQGGVPEAFF
TGTGCCATCAGTGAGTCCCAGGGCGGGGTCCCTGAAGCTTTCTTT
>NA|TRBJ2-1|TRBV30|14|NA
CAWRGGVPRSEQFF
TGTGCCTGGAGGGGGGGTGTACCGCGCAGTGAGCAGTTCTTC
>TRBD1|TRBJ2-7|TRBV27|18|NA
CASSTWGVGDRGLYEQYF
TGTGCCAGCAGTACATGGGGTGTAGGGGACAGGGGCCTTTACGAGCAGTACTTC
>TRBD1|TRBJ2-7|TRBV28|14|NA
CASTRDRGSYEQYF
TGTGCCAGCACCCGGGACAGGGGCTCCTACGAGCAGTACTTC
>NA|TRBJ2-5|TRBV19|15|NA
CASSIVAGVRETQYF
TGTGCCAGTAGTATAGTTGCAGGGGTCCGAGAGACCCAGTACTTC
>NA|TRBJ2-1|TRBV27|15|NA
CASSSPSGTSNEQFF
TGTGCCAGCAGTTCCCCTAGTGGTACCTCCAATGAGCAGTTCTTC
>NA|TRBJ1-3|TRBV2|14|NA
CASTPGEYGNTIYF
TGTGCCAGCACCCCGGGGGAATATGGAAACACCATATATTTT
>TRBD2|TRBJ2-5|TRBV28|16|NA
CASGTSGRGFQETQYF
TGTGCCAGTGGGACTAGCGGGAGGGGGTTCCAAGAGACCCAGTACTTC
>TRBD2|TRBJ2-2|TRBV5-4|15|medium-sized
CASSLAGVQTGELFF
TGTGCCAGTTCATTAGCGGGAGTACAGACCGGGGAGCTGTTTTTT
>TRBD2|TRBJ2-7|TRBV27|15|NA
CASSSRLADTYEQYF
TGTGCCAGCAGTTCTAGACTAGCGGACACCTACGAGCAGTACTTC
>TRBD1|TRBJ2-2|TRBV28|15|NA
CASSRDSVNTGELFF
TGTGCCAGCAGCCGGGACAGCGTTAACACCGGGGAGCTGTTTTTT
>NA|TRBJ2-2|TRBV4-3|14|NA
CASSQDRLLGELFF
TGCGCCAGCAGCCAAGACAGGTTGCTCGGGGAGCTGTTTTTT
>NA|TRBJ1-2|TRBV29-1|12|NA
CSARGLDYGYTF
TGCAGCGCCCGGGGACTAGACTATGGCTACACCTTC
>NA|TRBJ2-7|TRBV7-8|13|once
CASTDTRAREQYF
TGTGCCAGCACCGATACCAGGGCGCGTGAGCAGTACTTC
>NA|TRBJ1-1|TRBV7-2|13|few
CASSSSVNTEAFF
TGTGCCAGCAGTTCGTCGGTGAACACTGAAGCTTTCTTT
>TRBD2|TRBJ2-7|TRBV4-1|17|few
CASSQDILAGTFYEQYF
TGCGCCAGCAGCCAAGATATCCTAGCGGGGACGTTCTACGAGCAGTACTTC
>NA|TRBJ2-1|TRBV12-5|13|few
CASGLGALGEQFF
TGTGCTAGTGGTTTAGGGGCCTTGGGGGAGCAGTTCTTC
>TRBD1|TRBJ2-5|TRBV10-2|15|NA
CASSDPGQGGETQYF
TGCGCCAGCAGTGACCCGGGACAGGGAGGGGAGACCCAGTACTTC
>NA|TRBJ1-2|TRBV4-3|14|NA
CASSRSPPDYGYTF
TGCGCCAGCAGCCGATCCCCCCCGGACTATGGCTACACCTTC
>NA|TRBJ2-7|TRBV7-3|14|NA
CASSEKGGPYEQYF
TGTGCCAGCAGCGAGAAAGGGGGTCCCTACGAGCAGTACTTC
>TRBD1|TRBJ2-7|TRBV9|15|NA
CASSPSTGASYEQYF
TGTGCCAGCAGCCCCTCCACAGGGGCCTCCTACGAGCAGTACTTC
>TRBD1|TRBJ2-7|TRBV4-1|17|NA
CASSPSPGTGLSYEQYF
TGCGCCAGCAGCCCCAGTCCCGGGACAGGGCTGTCCTACGAGCAGTACTTC
>TRBD1|TRBJ2-5|TRBV25-1|15|NA
CASSEWETGGETQYF
TGTGCCAGCAGTGAATGGGAGACAGGGGGGGAGACCCAGTACTTC
>NA|TRBJ2-2|TRBV6-5|15|NA
CASSYVQGGTGELFF
TGTGCCAGCAGTTACGTGCAGGGTGGTACCGGGGAGCTGTTTTTT